One sample yielded the 15 T cell receptor beta chains listed below, sequenced in a study of identical twins. A single record per CDR3 protein comes from TCRdb applying MiXCR to the 5' RACE reads. The sample holds hundreds of thousands of distinct CDR3 sequences, 12% seen once. A further study also used this sample, focusing on yellow fever vaccine responses in identical twins.

What was sequenced was PBMCs. Source of these receptors: a young woman in good health.

The table lists this clonotype with a few counts. The V and J genes are TRBV6-1 and TRBJ2-1, with 11 bases matching TRBD2. V lost 6 bases, J lost 6 bases, and 7 bases stayed unmatched. Per germline, CDR1 MNHNS and CDR2 SASEGT. This CDR3 region has 15 residues. CDR3 nucleotide sequence: TGTGCCAGCAGGCCCGGGACTAGCGGAACCAATGAGCAGTTCTTC. Residues: CASRPGTSGTNEQFF.

This clonotype was seen more than once but under ten times. The chain joins TRBV12-3 or TRBV12-4 to TRBJ2-2; 14 positions agree with TRBD2. The junction had 8 bases not matched to a gene; V was cut back by 6 bases and J by 5 bases. The CDR3 runs 17 residues. The CDR3 coding sequence is TGTGCCAGCAGGCGACTAGCGGGAGGGCCCGGGACCGGGGAGCTGTTTTTT. Its translation is CASRRLAGGPGTGELFF.

The gene calls are TRBV29-1 and TRBJ2-5, with 10 bases aligning to TRBD2. Germline V CDR1 and CDR2: SQVTM, ANQGSEA. This CDR3 is 14 amino acids long. The trim removed 6 bases at V and 5 bases at J, leaving 9 bases unmatched. The CDR3 loop is CSVPLAGVSETQYF. In nucleotides, the CDR3 is TGCAGCGTCCCGCTAGCGGGAGTTTCTGAGACCCAGTACTTC.

This clonotype was observed a few times. The V and J genes are TRBV4-1 and TRBJ2-7, with 8 bases lining up with TRBD1. Per the germline V gene, CDR1 is MGHRA and CDR2 is YSYEKL. V lost 4 bases, J lost 3 bases, and 5 bases stayed unmatched. This CDR3 region has 14 residues. The CDR3 is CASSRPGQDYEQYF. The CDR3 region has the DNA TGCGCCAGCAGCCGCCCGGGACAGGACTACGAGCAGTACTTC.

The genes are TRBV4-1 and TRBJ1-1, with 10 bases fitting TRBD1. Losses at the gene ends were 0 bases for V and 4 bases for J; bases not matched to a gene: 14. CDR1 and CDR2 from the germline V gene are MGHRA and YSYEKL. The CDR3 runs to 19 residues. CDR3 DNA: TGCGCCAGCAGCCAAGAGGCAGGGGACAGGGGCAAGTCGGGCACTGAAGCTTTCTTT. This gives the protein CASSQEAGDRGKSGTEAFF.

The chain combines TRBV9 with TRBJ2-1, with 9 bases aligning to TRBD1. The CDR3 is made up of 18 amino acids. CDR1 is SGDLS and CDR2 is YYNGEE in the germline V gene. Trimming removed 0 bases from V and 1 base from J; junction bases left unmatched: 8. In DNA, the CDR3 is TGTGCCAGCAGCGTAGTTACAGGGGGCGGTTGGTCCTACAATGAGCAGTTCTTC. It specifies CASSVVTGGGWSYNEQFF.

This clonotype was detected only a few times. The chain has TRBV7-6 and TRBJ2-3; D perhaps matches TRBD2 (5 bases). Trimming left V 2 bases short and J 5 bases short, with 14 bases between. Germline V CDR1 and CDR2: SGHVS, FNYEAQ. The CDR3 spans 15 residues. DNA of the CDR3: TGTGCCAGCAGCTTACTCCCGAGGGCCCAAGATACGCAGTATTTT. Its translation: CASSLLPRAQDTQYF.

This clonotype was seen once. This rearrangement joins TRBV20-1 to TRBJ2-5, with D tentatively TRBD1 (5 bases). There are 15 residues in the CDR3. CDR1 and CDR2 (germline): DFQATT, SNEGSKA (reference sequence). V lost 3 bases and J 4 bases, leaving 18 bases between the germline ends. CDR3 loop: CSASREEFGRETQYF. CDR3 DNA: TGCAGTGCTAGCAGGGAAGAGTTTGGCAGAGAGACCCAGTACTTC.

In its sample, this clonotype was seen a few times. The chain has TRBV2 and TRBJ1-5; 7 bases map to TRBD1. J gave up 6 bases and V 6 bases, and 14 bases lay outside the gene matches. The germline gives CDR1 SNHLY, CDR2 FYNNEI. The CDR3 runs to 16 residues. This CDR3 is CASRADRMPVVQPQHF. As DNA, the CDR3 is TGTGCCAGCAGGGCGGACAGGATGCCAGTTGTTCAGCCCCAGCATTTT. The full variable domain, with the rest looked up from reference TRBV2 and TRBJ1-5, is EPEVTQTPSHQVTQMGQEVILRCVPISNHLYFYWYRQILGQKVEFLVSFYNNEISEKSEIFDDQFSVERPDGSNFTLKIRSTKLEDSAMYFCASRADRMPVVQPQHFGDGTRLSIL.

The chain is built from TRBV29-1 and TRBJ1-1; a weak D match, TRBD1 (5 bases). The CDR3 runs 14 residues. Per germline, CDR1 SQVTM and CDR2 ANQGSEA. The germline V and J ends were trimmed by 4 bases and 0 bases, with 12 bases remaining between them. The DNA for the CDR3 is TGCAGCGTTGGAGCTGGGGGGATGAACACTGAAGCTTTCTTT. Residues: CSVGAGGMNTEAFF. Drawing the rest from reference TRBV29-1 and TRBJ1-1, the complete variable domain is SAVISQKPSRDICQRGTSLTIQCQVDSQVTMMFWYRQQPGQSLTLIATANQGSEATYESGFVIDKFPISRPNLTFSTLTVSNMSPEDSSIYLCSVGAGGMNTEAFFGQGTRLTVV.

V is TRBV7-9 and J is TRBJ2-7; no clear D. From germline, CDR1 is SEHNR and CDR2 FQNEAQ (reference sequence). Trimming took off 5 bases at V and 6 bases at J, with 11 bases between the two ends. The CDR3 extends over 12 amino acids. The CDR3 sequence is CASSPAMGEQYF. The CDR3 DNA reads TGTGCCAGCAGCCCGGCCATGGGCGAGCAGTACTTC.

This rearrangement joins TRBV15 to TRBJ1-1; D uncertain. This CDR3 has 14 residues. Deletions cut 5 bases from V and 1 base from J, with 11 bases between. Looked up from germline, CDR1 is LNHNV and CDR2 is YYDKDF (reference sequence). The CDR3 DNA reads TGTGCCACCAGCCTATCAGGACGGAACACTGAAGCTTTCTTT. The encoded protein is CATSLSGRNTEAFF.

This clonotype was counted only a few times. V usage is TRBV7-9 and J usage is TRBJ1-2; D possibly corresponds to TRBD1 (5 bases). CDR1 and CDR2 from the germline V gene are SEHNR and FQNEAQ (reference sequence). This CDR3 has 16 amino acids. Trimming removed 1 base from V and 5 bases from J, with 17 bases in between. The CDR3 reads CASSLGRDGKEYGYTF. The CDR3 nucleotides read TGTGCCAGCAGCTTAGGACGGGACGGGAAAGAATATGGCTACACCTTC. Together with reference TRBV7-9 and TRBJ1-2, the CDR3 gives the full variable domain: DTGVSQNPRHKITKRGQNVTFRCDPISEHNRLYWYRQTLGQGPEFLTYFQNEAQLEKSRLLSDRFSAERPKGSFSTLEIQRTEQGDSAMYLCASSLGRDGKEYGYTFGSGTRLTVV.

This clonotype was counted between two and nine times. The CDR3 nucleotides read TGTGCCAGTAGTACCCCCGGGACGGTACGTTATGGCTACACCTTC. Translating it yields CASSTPGTVRYGYTF. This chain joins TRBV19 and TRBJ1-2, with a weak D call TRBD1 (5 bases). Germline CDR1 LNHDA, CDR2 SQIVND (reference sequence). V was cut by 4 bases and J by 5 bases, with 17 bases left in between. The CDR3 has 15 residues.

The CDR3 DNA reads TGTGCCAGCAGTGGGGGGGAGGCCTGGGACGCTTTCTTT. Encoded protein: CASSGGEAWDAFF. The chain employs TRBV2 and TRBJ1-1; the D gene is possibly TRBD1 (5 bases). V was shortened by 4 bases and J by 11 bases, with 17 bases between the two germline ends. The CDR3 runs to 13 residues. CDR1 and CDR2 from the germline V gene are SNHLY and FYNNEI.